This T cell receptor (beta chain) was profiled in a study of graft-versus-host responses after intestinal transplantation. A word on this clone: What it binds is unknown.

Data came from immunoSEQ multiplex PCR; TCRdb stores just in-frame clones and leaves some out. The sample holds about 90,000 clones, roughly 92% seen once. CDR1 and CDR2 (germline): ENHRY, SYGVKD. The CDR3 totals 14 residues. V shed 6 bases and J 2 bases; nucleotides not matched to a gene: 3. The source material was unstimulated CD4+ T cells sorted from spleen or lymph node cells, sampled before intestinal transplant. The TCR originated in a human donor who received an intestinal transplant. The chain employs TRBV10-3 and TRBJ1-2, with 10 bases that match TRBD1. DNA for the CDR3: TGTGCCATCAGAGGGACAGGGGCCAACTATGGCTACACCTTC. Its translation is CAIRGTGANYGYTF.